The TCR beta chain under discussion was sequenced for a study of shared clonotypes between healthy human individuals. The assay was carried out at the deep level. Unsorted PBMC contributed 300 ng DNA, tens of thousands of T cell genomes, to each replicate PCR. Unsorted PBMC DNA sequencing spanned ten immunoSEQ deep assay plates. The protocol was immunoSEQ multiplex PCR, while the TCRdb copy is restricted to in-frame clones and leaves out a portion. The sample consists of 450,000 to 500,000 clones, 79% of them appearing once. Germline loops: CDR1 MDHEN, CDR2 SYDVKM. V lost 8 bases to trimming and J lost 5 bases, with 19 bases between them. CDR3 length: 14 amino acids. Each unsorted sample relied on 100 million or so PBMCs as its source of genomic DNA.

Sequenced sample: PBMCs. The chain carries TRBV28 and TRBJ2-7; tentatively, D is TRBD1 (6 bases). This clonotype was obtained from a woman in her 40s in good health. Some clones in this sample may be carry-over from other donors' samples. CDR3 nucleotides: TGTGCCAGCTATCCGCAGGGGCCTTTGGACGAGCAGTACTTC. It yields the protein CASYPQGPLDEQYF. The complete variable domain, with remaining parts taken from reference TRBV28 and TRBJ2-7, reads DVKVTQSSRYLVKRTGEKVFLECVQDMDHENMFWYRQDPGLGLRLIYFSYDVKMKEKGDIPEGYSVSREKKERFSLILESASTNQTSMYLCASYPQGPLDEQYFGPGTRLTVT.